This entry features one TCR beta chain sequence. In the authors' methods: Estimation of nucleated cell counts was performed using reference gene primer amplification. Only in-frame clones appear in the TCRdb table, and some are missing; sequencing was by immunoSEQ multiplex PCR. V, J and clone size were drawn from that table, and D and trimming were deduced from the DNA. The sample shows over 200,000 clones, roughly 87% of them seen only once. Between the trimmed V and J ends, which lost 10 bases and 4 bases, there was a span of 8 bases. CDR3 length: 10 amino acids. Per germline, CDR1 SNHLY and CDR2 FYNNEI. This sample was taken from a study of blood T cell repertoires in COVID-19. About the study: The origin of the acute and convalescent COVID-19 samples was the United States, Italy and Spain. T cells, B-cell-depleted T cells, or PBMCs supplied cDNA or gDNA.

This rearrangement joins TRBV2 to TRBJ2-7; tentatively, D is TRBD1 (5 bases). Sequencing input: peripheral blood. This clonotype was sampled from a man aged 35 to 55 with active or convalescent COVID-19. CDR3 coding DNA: TGTGCCACGACAGTATACGAGCAGTACTTC. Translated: CATTVYEQYF.